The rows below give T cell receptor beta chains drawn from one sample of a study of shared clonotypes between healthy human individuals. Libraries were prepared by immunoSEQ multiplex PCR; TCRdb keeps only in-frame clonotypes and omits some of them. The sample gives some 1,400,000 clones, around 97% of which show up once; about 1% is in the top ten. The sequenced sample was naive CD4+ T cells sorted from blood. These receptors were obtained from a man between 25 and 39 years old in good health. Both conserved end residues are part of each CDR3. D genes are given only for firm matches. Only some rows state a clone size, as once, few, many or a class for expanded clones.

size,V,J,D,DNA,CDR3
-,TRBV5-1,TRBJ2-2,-,TGCGCCAGCAGCTTGGGGGGTCACACCGGGGAGCTGTTTTTT,CASSLGGHTGELFF
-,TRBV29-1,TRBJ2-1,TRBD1,TGCAGCGTTGGGGACAGTCTACTTCTCTACAATGAGCAGTTCTTC,CSVGDSLLLYNEQFF
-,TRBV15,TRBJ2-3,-,TGTGCCACCAGAGGGATGGGGGTACGAACAGATACGCAGTATTTT,CATRGMGVRTDTQYF
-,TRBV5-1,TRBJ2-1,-,TGCGCCAGCAGCTTGGTTGGTAGCGGTTCCTACAATGAGCAGTTCTTC,CASSLVGSGSYNEQFF
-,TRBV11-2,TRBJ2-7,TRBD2,TGTGCCAGCATCGGACTAGCGGGAGGGAGCGAGCAGTACTTC,CASIGLAGGSEQYF
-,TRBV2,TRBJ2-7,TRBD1,TGTGCCAGCAGTCCGGGACAGGGATTATACGAGCAGTACTTC,CASSPGQGLYEQYF
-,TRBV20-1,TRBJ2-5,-,TGCAGTGCTTCAGGGTTGGAGACCCAGTACTTC,CSASGLETQYF
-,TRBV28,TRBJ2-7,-,TGTGCCAGCAAAGAGTATTCCTACGAGCAGTACTTC,CASKEYSYEQYF
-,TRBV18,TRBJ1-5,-,TGTGCCAGCTCACCATACAGAATGGGGAGCAATCAGCCCCAGCATTTT,CASSPYRMGSNQPQHF
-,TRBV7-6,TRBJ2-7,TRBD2,TGTGCCAGCAGCTCAAGCGGGAGCTCCTACGAGCAGTACTTC,CASSSSGSSYEQYF
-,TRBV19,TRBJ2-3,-,TGTGCCAGTAGTACTCCAGCCGGGCCCTTTGGGGGAGATACGCAGTATTTT,CASSTPAGPFGGDTQYF
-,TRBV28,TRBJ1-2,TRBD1,TGTGCCAGCAAAAGCCAAGACAGGGGTTTTTATGGCTACACCTTC,CASKSQDRGFYGYTF
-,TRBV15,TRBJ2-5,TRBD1,TGTGCCACCAGCAGAGCGGGCAGGGGGCTGAAGACCCAGTACTTC,CATSRAGRGLKTQYF
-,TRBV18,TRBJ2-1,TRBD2,TGTGCCAGCTCACATTCTAGCGGGCACTACAATGAGCAGTTCTTC,CASSHSSGHYNEQFF
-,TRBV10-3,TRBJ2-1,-,TGTGCCATCAGTGGGACCCCCGGGAACTCCTACAATGAGCAGTTCTTC,CAISGTPGNSYNEQFF
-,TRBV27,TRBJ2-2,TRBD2,TGTGCCAGCAGCCGGGGGGTTCTCGGGGAGCTGTTTTTT,CASSRGVLGELFF
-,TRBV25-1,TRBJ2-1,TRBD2,TGTGCCAGCAGTGATCCATCCGGTAGCGGGTCCTACAATGAGCAGTTCTTC,CASSDPSGSGSYNEQFF
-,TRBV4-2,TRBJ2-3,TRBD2,TGTGCCAGCAGCCAAGATCGGCTAGCGGGGGTCACAGATACGCAGTATTTT,CASSQDRLAGVTDTQYF
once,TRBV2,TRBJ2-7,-,TGTGCCAGCAGTGGACCCAGGGATGAGCAGTACTTC,CASSGPRDEQYF
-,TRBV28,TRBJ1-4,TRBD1,TGTGCCAGCAGCCTCGGGACAGGCAATGAAAAACTGTTTTTT,CASSLGTGNEKLFF
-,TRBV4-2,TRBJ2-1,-,TGTGCCAGCAGCCTTGGGGGAGGGGGCAGGAATTACAATGAGCAGTTCTTC,CASSLGGGGRNYNEQFF
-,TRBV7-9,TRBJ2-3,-,TGTGCCAGCAGCCCGGGCGGGTTTGGACGAAACGATCACACAGATACGCAGTATTTT,CASSPGGFGRNDHTDTQYF
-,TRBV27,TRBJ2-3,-,TGTGCCAGCAGTTCCCCAATGTCCGGGCGGGCCACAGATACGCAGTATTTT,CASSSPMSGRATDTQYF
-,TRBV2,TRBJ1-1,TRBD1,TGTGCCAGCAGGAACAGGGGGCTCGGGAACACTGAAGCTTTCTTT,CASRNRGLGNTEAFF
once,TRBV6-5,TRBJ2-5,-,TGTGCCAGCAGTTTCCAGGGGACATCCCAAGAGACCCAGTACTTC,CASSFQGTSQETQYF
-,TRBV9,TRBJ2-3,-,TGTGCCAGCAGCGTAGCCTCGTCCACAGATACGCAGTATTTT,CASSVASSTDTQYF
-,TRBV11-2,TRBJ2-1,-,TGTGCCAGCAGCTTAGACGGGAATGAGCAGTTCTTC,CASSLDGNEQFF
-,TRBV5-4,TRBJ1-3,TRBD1,TGTGCCAGCAGCAGGACAGGGGCTGGAGGAAACACCATATATTTT,CASSRTGAGGNTIYF
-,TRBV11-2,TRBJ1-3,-,TGTGCCAGCAGCTTAGTTCCCGGGACAACTGGAAACACCATATATTTT,CASSLVPGTTGNTIYF
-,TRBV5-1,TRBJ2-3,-,TGCGCCAGCAGCTTGGACGGCGTTAGCACAGATACGCAGTATTTT,CASSLDGVSTDTQYF
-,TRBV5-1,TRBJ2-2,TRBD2,TGCGCCAGCTACCGCGGAGGGCTAGCGGGAAAAGTCGACACCGGGGAGCTGTTTTTT,CASYRGGLAGKVDTGELFF
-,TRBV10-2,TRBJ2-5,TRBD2,TGCGCCAGCAGTTCTCTTTTACTAGCGGGAGAGGGAGAGACCCAGTACTTC,CASSSLLLAGEGETQYF
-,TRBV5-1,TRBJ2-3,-,TGCGCCAGCAGCCCGCGGTGGAGCACAGATACGCAGTATTTT,CASSPRWSTDTQYF
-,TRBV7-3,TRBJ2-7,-,TGTGCCAGCAGCTTAAGTGGGCCGCGGAGCCCCTACGAGCAGTACTTC,CASSLSGPRSPYEQYF